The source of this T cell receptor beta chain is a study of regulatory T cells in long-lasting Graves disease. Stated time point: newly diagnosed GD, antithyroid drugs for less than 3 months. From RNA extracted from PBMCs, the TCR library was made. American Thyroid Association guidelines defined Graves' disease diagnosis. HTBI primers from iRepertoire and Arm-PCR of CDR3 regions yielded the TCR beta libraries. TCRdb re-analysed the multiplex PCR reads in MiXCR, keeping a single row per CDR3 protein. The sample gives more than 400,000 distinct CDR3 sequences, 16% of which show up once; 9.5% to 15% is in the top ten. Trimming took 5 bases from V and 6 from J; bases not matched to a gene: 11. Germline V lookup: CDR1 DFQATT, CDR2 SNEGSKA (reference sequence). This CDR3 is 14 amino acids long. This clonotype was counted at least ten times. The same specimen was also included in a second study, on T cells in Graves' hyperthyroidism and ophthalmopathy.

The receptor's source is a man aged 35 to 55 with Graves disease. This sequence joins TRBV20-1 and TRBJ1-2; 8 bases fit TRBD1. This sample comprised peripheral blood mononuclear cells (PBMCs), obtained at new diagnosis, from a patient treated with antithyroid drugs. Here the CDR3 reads CSASGQGVGNGYTF. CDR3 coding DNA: TGCAGTGCTTCCGGACAGGGTGTCGGGAATGGCTACACCTTC.